This T cell receptor (beta chain) was documented in a study of T-cell memory formation after mild COVID-19. This CDR3 spans 13 amino acids. V was trimmed by 5 bases and J by 5 bases, leaving 10 bases between them. Per the germline V gene, CDR1 is SGHTA and CDR2 is FQGNSA. In its sample, this clonotype was seen a few times. The antigen is not known. General study results and limits: CD4+ contracting clones lay mainly in CM and EM, CD8+ ones in EMRA. Memory cells collected pre-infection included some clones that later responded, suggesting cross-reactive memory joined.

Researchers used 5'RACE with constant-segment primers to make TCR alpha and TCR beta cDNA libraries that carry sample barcodes and UMIs. Using its own MiXCR run on the 5' RACE reads, TCRdb lists one record per CDR3 protein. The table shows under 250,000 distinct CDR3 sequences, with 9% to 10% occurring only once. The sample taken for sequencing was PBMCs or a T cell subset sorted from them (not recorded which). The TCR sequence derives from a man in his late teens or twenties who had mild COVID-19 (a few samples of this study predate the infection). Cell type and time point are not known. V is TRBV7-2 and J is TRBJ2-1; D remains unclear. Here the CDR3 DNA reads TGTGCCAGCAGCGTTACACGGGACAATGAGCAGTTCTTC. It specifies CASSVTRDNEQFF.